These 8 T cell receptor beta chains were all obtained from the same sample, sequenced in a study of cytomegalovirus exposure and HLA in healthy donors. PCR amplification relied on 60 Vbeta primers (plus 13 Jbeta primers). Produced via immunoSEQ multiplex PCR; TCRdb's table is partial and in-frame only. The sample consists of around 150,000 clones, roughly 73% of them appearing once. Sequenced material: PBMCs. These TCRs come from a male donor in good health and CMV-seronegative.

The chain links TRBV19 to TRBJ2-7; 9 bases map to TRBD1. The V gene's germline CDR1 is LNHDA and CDR2 SQIVND (reference sequence). With V trimmed by 3 bases and J by 3 bases, 6 bases remained unmatched. The CDR3 is 15 amino acids. The CDR3 here is CASSIGGTGLYEQYF. In nucleotides, the CDR3 is TGTGCCAGTAGTATCGGCGGGACAGGGCTCTACGAGCAGTACTTC.

The rearrangement links TRBV19 to TRBJ1-1, with D possibly TRBD1 on 6 matching bases. This CDR3 has 14 residues. V lost 5 bases, J lost 3 bases, and 13 bases lay in between. Germline values: CDR1 LNHDA, CDR2 SQIVND (reference sequence). The CDR3 protein is CASSPGEEDTEAFF. As DNA, the CDR3 is TGTGCCAGTAGTCCAGGGGAAGAGGACACTGAAGCTTTCTTT.

The rearrangement joins TRBV5-1 to TRBJ2-5; D perhaps matches TRBD2 (7 bases). V lost 4 bases and J 5 bases, leaving 18 bases between the germline ends. The CDR3 has 15 residues. CDR1 and CDR2 (germline): SGHRS, YFSETQ. The CDR3 spells CASSGGPQGGETQYF. CDR3 bases: TGCGCCAGCAGCGGGGGCCCACAGGGAGGGGAGACCCAGTACTTC.

The rearrangement links TRBV5-1 to TRBJ2-3; TRBD2 aligns across 7 bases. The length of the CDR3 is 15 residues. Unmatched junction bases numbered 6, after V lost 0 bases and J lost 5 bases. Germline V lookup: CDR1 SGHRS, CDR2 YFSETQ. The CDR3 nucleotides are TGCGCCAGCAGCTTGGAGGAGCGGGGCCGAGATACGCAGTATTTT. It codes for CASSLEERGRDTQYF.

V usage is TRBV4-3 and J usage is TRBJ2-3; D perhaps matches TRBD1 (5 bases). Germline V gene sequence: CDR1 LGHNA, CDR2 YSLEER. The CDR3 runs to 15 residues. The V end was cut by 1 base, the J end by 4 bases, with 12 bases between. CDR3 in amino acids: CASSQVNRNPDTQYF. CDR3 bases: TGCGCCAGCAGCCAAGTAAACAGGAATCCAGATACGCAGTATTTT.

The chain recombines TRBV2 with TRBJ2-5; 7 nucleotides match TRBD2. This CDR3 contains 13 residues. The junction had 1 base not matched to a gene; V was cut back by 6 bases and J by 0 bases. CDR1 SNHLY and CDR2 FYNNEI come from the germline V gene. This CDR3 is CASRRGYQETQYF. CDR3 in DNA: TGTGCCAGCAGGCGGGGGTACCAAGAGACCCAGTACTTC.

The chain uses TRBV4-1 and TRBJ2-2, with D hard to call. The V gene's germline CDR1 is MGHRA and CDR2 YSYEKL. Trimming stripped 7 bases from V and 4 bases from J, with 16 bases between. This CDR3 has 15 amino acids. The CDR3 region has the DNA TGCGCCAGCACCCAGAAAGCGTTACTCACCGGGGAGCTGTTTTTT. This sequence encodes CASTQKALLTGELFF.

Only one count was recorded for this clone. The chain recombines TRBV5-1 with TRBJ2-1, with D perhaps TRBD2 (7 bases). From germline, CDR1 is SGHRS and CDR2 YFSETQ. The V gene lost 1 base and the J gene lost 5 bases, with 13 bases spanning the gap. The CDR3 runs to 15 residues. In DNA, the CDR3 is TGCGCCAGCAGCTTGTTAGGGGGGGATAACAATGAGCAGTTCTTC. Amino acids: CASSLLGGDNNEQFF.